The rows below give T cell receptor beta chains drawn from one sample of a study of blood T cell repertoires in COVID-19. Profiled with immunoSEQ multiplex PCR; TCRdb holds only in-frame clones, not every one. Here the sample spans 100,000 to 150,000 clones, around 89% being singletons. The sequenced sample consisted of peripheral blood. These TCRs come from a man aged 50 or older with acute or convalescent COVID-19. CDR3s include the opening cysteine and the closing phenylalanine or tryptophan. The D gene is left open where the match is weak. Rows may omit the clone size; those that give it use once, few, many or a size class.

j_call: TRBJ2-1; v_call: TRBV4-2; clone_size: .; d_call: TRBD2; cdr3_aa: CASSQEAAGVNNEQFF; cdr3_nt: TGTGCCAGCAGCCAAGAGGCAGCGGGAGTAAACAATGAGCAGTTCTTC
j_call: TRBJ2-3; v_call: TRBV5-1; clone_size: .; d_call: .; cdr3_aa: CASSFGGEDTQYF; cdr3_nt: TGCGCCAGCAGCTTTGGGGGCGAAGATACGCAGTATTTT
j_call: TRBJ2-1; v_call: TRBV9; clone_size: .; d_call: TRBD2; cdr3_aa: CASSVGLAGDNEQFF; cdr3_nt: TGTGCCAGCAGCGTAGGGCTAGCGGGGGACAATGAGCAGTTCTTC
j_call: TRBJ1-5; v_call: TRBV5-6; clone_size: .; d_call: .; cdr3_aa: CASSLSGVQPQHF; cdr3_nt: TGTGCCAGCAGCTTGTCAGGGGTTCAGCCCCAGCATTTT
j_call: TRBJ2-2; v_call: TRBV10-3; clone_size: .; d_call: .; cdr3_aa: CAISGSRPDGELFF; cdr3_nt: TGTGCCATCAGTGGGTCCAGGCCCGACGGGGAGCTGTTTTTT
j_call: TRBJ1-1; v_call: TRBV7-9; clone_size: .; d_call: TRBD1; cdr3_aa: CASSQQGGTEAFF; cdr3_nt: TGTGCCAGCAGTCAACAGGGGGGGACTGAAGCTTTCTTT
j_call: TRBJ1-1; v_call: TRBV5-4; clone_size: .; d_call: .; cdr3_aa: CASSYDSNTEAFF; cdr3_nt: TGTGCCAGCAGCTATGACTCCAACACTGAAGCTTTCTTT
j_call: TRBJ1-4; v_call: TRBV5-5; clone_size: few; d_call: .; cdr3_aa: CASSLVRGDIYGTNEKLFF; cdr3_nt: TGTGCCAGCAGCCTCGTCCGCGGGGATATTTACGGCACTAATGAAAAACTGTTTTTT
j_call: TRBJ1-1; v_call: TRBV28; clone_size: once; d_call: .; cdr3_aa: CASSPQAGTEAFF; cdr3_nt: TGTGCCAGCAGCCCCCAAGCGGGGACTGAAGCTTTCTTT
j_call: TRBJ1-4; v_call: TRBV7-2; clone_size: .; d_call: .; cdr3_aa: CASSLWQGSSGEKLFF; cdr3_nt: TGTGCCAGCAGCTTATGGCAGGGGTCATCGGGTGAAAAACTGTTTTTT
j_call: TRBJ1-2; v_call: TRBV5-1; clone_size: .; d_call: TRBD1; cdr3_aa: CASSLDSAAGGGGYTF; cdr3_nt: TGCGCCAGCAGCTTGGATTCGGCGGCAGGGGGCGGGGGCTACACCTTC
j_call: TRBJ1-4; v_call: TRBV24-1; clone_size: .; d_call: TRBD1; cdr3_aa: CATSDSSRGNEKLFF; cdr3_nt: TGTGCCACCAGTGATTCATCCAGGGGGAATGAAAAACTGTTTTTT
j_call: TRBJ1-2; v_call: TRBV28; clone_size: .; d_call: .; cdr3_aa: CASSPTGFSNYGYTF; cdr3_nt: TGTGCCAGCAGTCCCACAGGGTTCAGTAACTATGGCTACACCTTC
j_call: TRBJ2-2; v_call: TRBV28; clone_size: .; d_call: TRBD1; cdr3_aa: CANQGATGELFF; cdr3_nt: TGTGCCAATCAGGGGGCGACCGGGGAGCTGTTTTTT
j_call: TRBJ2-3; v_call: TRBV7-9; clone_size: .; d_call: TRBD2; cdr3_aa: CASSLRAGRGDTQYF; cdr3_nt: TGTGCCAGCAGCTTAAGAGCGGGACGTGGAGATACGCAGTATTTT
j_call: TRBJ2-1; v_call: TRBV27; clone_size: .; d_call: .; cdr3_aa: CASSPTGISYNEQFF; cdr3_nt: TGTGCCAGCAGCCCGACCGGGATCTCCTACAATGAGCAGTTCTTC
j_call: TRBJ1-1; v_call: TRBV18; clone_size: .; d_call: TRBD1; cdr3_aa: CASSPGTGRTEAFF; cdr3_nt: TGTGCCAGCTCACCCGGGACAGGTCGCACTGAAGCTTTCTTT
j_call: TRBJ1-1; v_call: TRBV3-1/TRBV3-2; clone_size: .; d_call: TRBD1; cdr3_aa: CASSQSGTANTEAFF; cdr3_nt: TGTGCCAGCAGCCAAAGTGGGACAGCAAACACTGAAGCTTTCTTT
j_call: TRBJ1-1; v_call: TRBV3-1/TRBV3-2; clone_size: few; d_call: .; cdr3_aa: CASSPRPGGAFF; cdr3_nt: TGTGCCAGCAGCCCGAGACCGGGTGGGGCTTTCTTT
j_call: TRBJ1-5; v_call: TRBV6-1; clone_size: .; d_call: TRBD1; cdr3_aa: CASSGAPGQLRNQPQHF; cdr3_nt: TGTGCCAGCAGTGGGGCCCCGGGACAGCTAAGGAATCAGCCCCAGCATTTT
j_call: TRBJ1-6; v_call: TRBV9; clone_size: .; d_call: .; cdr3_aa: CASSVTLNNSPLHF; cdr3_nt: TGTGCCAGCAGTGTCACTCTAAATAATTCACCCCTCCACTTT
j_call: TRBJ2-5; v_call: TRBV6-1; clone_size: .; d_call: TRBD2; cdr3_aa: CASSEGGLAGRETQYF; cdr3_nt: TGTGCCAGCAGTGAAGGGGGACTAGCGGGAAGGGAGACCCAGTACTTC
j_call: TRBJ2-7; v_call: TRBV9; clone_size: .; d_call: .; cdr3_aa: CASSVGQGLYEQYF; cdr3_nt: TGTGCCAGCAGCGTAGGACAGGGACTCTACGAGCAGTACTTC